This entry lists 28 T cell receptor beta chains sequenced from one sample in a study of cytomegalovirus exposure and HLA in healthy donors. The PCR contained 60 Vbeta and 13 Jbeta primers. The protocol was immunoSEQ multiplex PCR, while the TCRdb copy is restricted to in-frame clones and leaves out a portion. The sample shows 150,000 to 200,000 clones, around 84% of them seen only once. Sequencing input: PBMCs. These receptors were obtained from a man aged 18-30 years in good health and CMV-seronegative.

On this clone itself: An end of the junction differs from the germline gene, which may be a read error. The chain has TRBV7-9 and TRBJ2-7; a possible D gene is TRBD2 (6 bases). The CDR3 length is 15 residues. Germline CDR1 and CDR2: SEHNR and FQNEAQ (reference sequence). This CDR3 is CSSSFPEGKSYEQYF. CDR3 DNA: TGTTCCAGCAGCTTTCCGGAGGGGAAATCCTACGAGCAGTACTTC.

The gene calls are TRBV7-2 and TRBJ1-6, with D tentatively TRBD1 (5 bases). V dropped 0 bases and J dropped 10 bases, with 13 bases sitting between them. The CDR3 loop spans 15 amino acids. Germline V gives CDR1 SGHTA, CDR2 FQGNSA. This chain's CDR3 is CASSLAGGGKSPLHF. In DNA, the CDR3 is TGTGCCAGCAGCTTAGCCGGGGGGGGGAAATCACCCCTCCACTTT. The full variable domain, completed using reference TRBV7-2 and TRBJ1-6, is GAGVSQSPSNKVTEKGKDVELRCDPISGHTALYWYRQSLGQGLEFLIYFQGNSAPDKSGLPSDRFSAERTGGSVSTLTIQRTQQEDSAVYLCASSLAGGGKSPLHFGNGTRLTVT.

The V call is TRBV19, the J call TRBJ1-5, with D uncertain. Germline CDR1 is LNHDA and CDR2 is SQIVND (reference sequence). The CDR3 totals 14 residues. The V and J ends lost 1 base and 5 bases respectively, with 9 bases between them. DNA for the CDR3: TGTGCCAGTAGTATAGGTTCCCGTTATCAGCCCCAGCATTTT. Protein: CASSIGSRYQPQHF. The whole variable domain, filled in from reference TRBV19 and TRBJ1-5, reads DGGITQSPKYLFRKEGQNVTLSCEQNLNHDAMYWYRQDPGQGLRLIYYSQIVNDFQKGDIAEGYSVSREKKESFPLTVTSAQKNPTAFYLCASSIGSRYQPQHFGDGTRLSIL.

The gene calls are TRBV28 and TRBJ2-7; 11 bases fit TRBD2. The CDR3 spans 16 residues. Germline trimming cut 4 bases from V and 3 bases from J; bases unmatched to any gene: 8. Germline values: CDR1 MDHEN, CDR2 SYDVKM. CDR3 sequence: CASSSLTSGVLYEQYF. CDR3 DNA: TGTGCCAGCAGTTCCTTGACTAGCGGGGTCCTCTACGAGCAGTACTTC.

The chain carries TRBV9 and TRBJ1-1, with a possible D match to TRBD1 (5 bases). Germline assignment: CDR1 SGDLS and CDR2 YYNGEE. Trimming took 0 bases from V and 5 from J, leaving 14 bases between them. The CDR3 is 15 amino acids. The CDR3 DNA reads as TGTGCCAGCAGCGTAGGGGTAGGGGTAAGGACTGAAGCTTTCTTT. This translates into CASSVGVGVRTEAFF.

This clone has more than one count but fewer than ten. The chain is built from TRBV6-4 and TRBJ2-3; 9 nucleotides match TRBD2. CDR3 length: 15 amino acids. CDR1 is MRHNA and CDR2 is SNTAGT in the germline V gene. Trimming took 8 bases from V and 3 from J; bases not matched to a gene: 9. CDR3 sequence: CASGVAGEATDTQYF. In nucleotides, the CDR3 is TGTGCCAGCGGAGTAGCGGGAGAGGCTACAGATACGCAGTATTTT.

This clone has more than one count but fewer than ten. This sequence joins TRBV6-6 and TRBJ2-5; 10 nucleotides match TRBD1. CDR3 length: 15 amino acids. Per the germline V gene, CDR1 is MNHNY and CDR2 is SVGAGI (reference sequence). Trimming at V came to 5 bases and at J to 5 bases, leaving 8 bases not matched to a gene. The CDR3 region has the DNA TGTGCCAGCAGTCATCCCGGGACAGGGGTTGAGACCCAGTACTTC. Amino acids: CASSHPGTGVETQYF.

The chain uses TRBV19 and TRBJ2-2, with TRBD2 matching over 7 bases. After removal of 5 bases from V and 9 bases from J, the junction contained 9 bases not matched to a gene. Germline CDR1 LNHDA, CDR2 SQIVND (reference sequence). This CDR3 has 14 residues. DNA of the CDR3: TGTGCCAGTAGTGTGGGACTACTTGTAAGGGAGCTGTTTTTT. As protein: CASSVGLLVRELFF. Full variable domain (remainder filled in from reference TRBV19 and TRBJ2-2): DGGITQSPKYLFRKEGQNVTLSCEQNLNHDAMYWYRQDPGQGLRLIYYSQIVNDFQKGDIAEGYSVSREKKESFPLTVTSAQKNPTAFYLCASSVGLLVRELFFGEGSRLTVL.

The chain has TRBV2 and TRBJ2-7, with 7 bases fitting TRBD2. Germline trimming cut 1 base from V and 5 bases from J; bases unmatched to any gene: 5. The germline CDR1 and CDR2 sequences are SNHLY and FYNNEI. This CDR3 spans 14 amino acids. The CDR3 region has the DNA TGTGCCAGCAGTGAAGGACTAGCAGAAAACGAGCAGTACTTC. Protein product: CASSEGLAENEQYF.

The chain joins TRBV7-2 to TRBJ1-6; 7 bases are shared with TRBD1. The ends lost 5 bases at V and 6 bases at J; junction bases unmatched: 7. There are 15 residues in the CDR3. The germline V gene has CDR1 SGHTA and CDR2 FQGNSA. The CDR3 DNA follows: TGTGCCAGCAGCCATCCGGGACAGTCTAATTCACCCCTCCACTTT. Amino acid sequence: CASSHPGQSNSPLHF.

This clone has a handful of counts. The chain carries TRBV5-4 and TRBJ2-1; D is perhaps TRBD2 (6 bases). Germline V gives CDR1 SGHNT, CDR2 YYREEE (reference sequence). The CDR3 spans 16 residues. The V end was cut by 6 bases, the J end by 5 bases, with 21 bases between. CDR3 amino acids: CASTEGLDSGDNEQFF. The DNA for the CDR3 is TGTGCCAGCACCGAGGGACTGGATAGCGGAGACAATGAGCAGTTCTTC.

The chain is built from TRBV28 and TRBJ2-7, with 9 bases fitting TRBD1. Germline CDR1 MDHEN, CDR2 SYDVKM. The CDR3 contains 16 residues. Trimming removed 5 bases from V and 10 bases from J; junction bases left unmatched: 18. Here the CDR3 DNA reads TGTGCCAGCAGTCAAATAACAGGGGGCGCCAGGTCGGAACAGTACTTC. This gives the protein CASSQITGGARSEQYF.

J is TRBJ2-7 and V is TRBV27, with D possibly matching TRBD1 (5 bases). The V gene's germline CDR1 is MNHEY and CDR2 SMNVEV (reference sequence). CDR3 length: 13 amino acids. The V gene lost 3 bases and the J gene lost 5 bases, with 11 bases spanning the gap. In DNA form, the CDR3 reads TGTGCCAGCAGTTTCACAGGTGGGAACGAGCAGTACTTC. Amino acids: CASSFTGGNEQYF.

This clone showed up just a few times. The gene calls are TRBV2 and TRBJ1-1; D perhaps matches TRBD1 (6 bases). This CDR3 spans 14 amino acids. Germline CDR1 reads SNHLY; CDR2 reads FYNNEI. The ends were cut back, 5 bases at V and 3 bases at J, with 13 bases in the middle. CDR3 sequence: CASSSPDRDTEAFF. The CDR3 DNA reads TGTGCCAGCAGTTCTCCGGACAGAGACACTGAAGCTTTCTTT.

The J gene is TRBJ2-7, the V gene TRBV7-2; 14 bases line up with TRBD2. Trimming took 5 bases from V and 3 from J; bases not matched to a gene: 6. Germline lookup yields CDR1 SGHTA and CDR2 FQGNSA. CDR3 length: 16 amino acids. The DNA for the CDR3 is TGTGCCAGCAGCCTTGGACTAGCGGGGGGCCTCTACGAGCAGTACTTC. Its protein product is CASSLGLAGGLYEQYF.

Only a few counts were recorded for this clone. This chain uses TRBV13 with TRBJ2-7; 14 nucleotides align to TRBD2. V trimming: 4 bases; J trimming: 5 bases; junction bases outside the gene matches: 4. The CDR3 has 15 residues. Germline lookup yields CDR1 PRHDT and CDR2 FYEKMQ (reference sequence). The CDR3 is CASSSGTSGSDEQYF. DNA of the CDR3: TGTGCCAGCAGCTCAGGGACTAGCGGGAGTGACGAGCAGTACTTC.

This clone occurred a few times. The rearrangement links TRBV9 to TRBJ2-7; no reliable D call. V was cut by 4 bases and J by 0 bases, with 11 bases left in between. CDR3 length: 14 amino acids. Per the germline V gene, CDR1 is SGDLS and CDR2 is YYNGEE. The CDR3 nucleotides read TGTGCCAGCAGCTCGACTTACAACTCCTACGAGCAGTACTTC. It specifies CASSSTYNSYEQYF.

The gene calls are TRBV7-9 and TRBJ2-1; D gene unclear. Germline V lookup: CDR1 SEHNR, CDR2 FQNEAQ (reference sequence). V dropped 5 bases and J dropped 4 bases, with 9 bases sitting between them. The CDR3 totals 13 residues. The CDR3 region is CASSQTPYNEQFF. CDR3 DNA sequence: TGTGCCAGCAGCCAGACTCCTTACAATGAGCAGTTCTTC. The full variable domain, rest sourced from reference TRBV7-9 and TRBJ2-1, is DTGVSQNPRHKITKRGQNVTFRCDPISEHNRLYWYRQTLGQGPEFLTYFQNEAQLEKSRLLSDRFSAERPKGSFSTLEIQRTEQGDSAMYLCASSQTPYNEQFFGPGTRLTVL.

V usage is TRBV6-1 and J usage is TRBJ1-1; perhaps TRBD1 as D (6 bases). V lost 7 bases and J lost 4, with 13 bases in between. CDR1 is MNHNS, CDR2 SASEGT, per germline. The CDR3 runs 13 residues. CDR3 region: CASTSLRGTEAFF. CDR3 coding DNA: TGTGCCAGCACTTCTCTCAGGGGCACTGAAGCTTTCTTT.

This sequence joins TRBV18 and TRBJ2-1; 9 bases map to TRBD2. Unmatched junction bases numbered 11, after V lost 3 bases and J lost 5 bases. The germline V gene encodes CDR1 KGHSH and CDR2 LQKENI. CDR3 length: 17 amino acids. CDR3 protein: CASSPGVAGDLHNEQFF. For the CDR3, the DNA is TGTGCCAGCTCACCTGGAGTAGCGGGAGATCTGCACAATGAGCAGTTCTTC.

This clone was seen once. The V call is TRBV28, the J call TRBJ2-5, with 8 bases aligning to TRBD1. J was trimmed by 5 bases and V by 3 bases; bases with no gene match: 8. Germline V gene data show CDR1 as MDHEN and CDR2 as SYDVKM. The CDR3 is made up of 15 amino acids. CDR3 in amino acids: CASSLQGATGETQYF. The CDR3 region has the DNA TGTGCCAGCAGTTTGCAGGGGGCTACGGGGGAGACCCAGTACTTC.

CDR3 residues: CASTGRAETQYF. Here the CDR3 DNA reads TGTGCCAGCACCGGCAGGGCGGAGACCCAGTACTTC. The chain links TRBV6-1 to TRBJ2-5; D is perhaps TRBD1 (5 bases). Germline CDR1 MNHNS, CDR2 SASEGT. V lost 7 bases to trimming and J lost 5 bases, with 11 bases between them. The CDR3 is made up of 12 amino acids.

The CDR3 here is CASSPGAEQFF. CDR3 DNA sequence: TGTGCCAGCAGCCCAGGGGCTGAGCAGTTCTTC. The chain is built from TRBV9 and TRBJ2-1; tentative D call: TRBD1 (6 bases). Trimming stripped 4 bases from V and 9 bases from J, with 8 bases between. Per the germline V gene, CDR1 is SGDLS and CDR2 is YYNGEE. The CDR3 has 11 amino acids.

The rearrangement uses TRBV15 and TRBJ2-7, with a weak D call TRBD1 (6 bases). This CDR3 has 13 amino acids. V shed 3 bases and J shed 5 bases, with 11 bases lying between them. Germline CDR1 LNHNV, CDR2 YYDKDF (reference sequence). The CDR3 is CATSRDSLNEQYF. CDR3 in DNA: TGTGCCACCAGCAGGGACAGTCTCAACGAGCAGTACTTC. The whole variable domain, filled in from reference TRBV15 and TRBJ2-7, reads DAMVIQNPRYQVTQFGKPVTLSCSQTLNHNVMYWYQQKSSQAPKLLFHYYDKDFNNEADTPDNFQSRRPNTSFCFLDIRSPGLGDTAMYLCATSRDSLNEQYFGPGTRLTVT.

This sequence joins TRBV9 and TRBJ2-7; TRBD2 aligns across 8 bases. Germline V gene sequence: CDR1 SGDLS, CDR2 YYNGEE. The V and J ends lost 4 bases and 4 bases, in that order; junction bases with no gene match: 10. The CDR3 contains 15 residues. The CDR3 loop reads CASSPGRAGGYEQYF. The CDR3 DNA reads as TGTGCCAGCAGCCCCGGGAGGGCGGGAGGTTACGAGCAGTACTTC.

This clone came up once. The rearrangement links TRBV6-5 to TRBJ2-3; a weak D match, TRBD1 (5 bases). The V and J ends lost 5 bases and 0 bases respectively, with 9 bases between them. This CDR3 is 14 amino acids long. Germline CDR1 and CDR2: MNHEY and SVGAGI. The chain's CDR3 is CASSPDRSTDTQYF. The CDR3 nucleotides are TGTGCCAGCAGTCCCGACAGAAGCACAGATACGCAGTATTTT.

The chain joins TRBV19 to TRBJ2-1, with TRBD2 identical over 7 bases. This CDR3 region has 14 residues. Trimming at V came to 9 bases and at J to 4 bases, leaving 9 bases not matched to a gene. CDR1 LNHDA and CDR2 SQIVND come from the germline V gene (reference sequence). The CDR3 nucleotides are TGTGCCAGCAGTGTTGCTAGCGGATACAATGAGCAGTTCTTC. Amino acid sequence: CASSVASGYNEQFF. Full variable domain (missing parts from reference TRBV19 and TRBJ2-1): DGGITQSPKYLFRKEGQNVTLSCEQNLNHDAMYWYRQDPGQGLRLIYYSQIVNDFQKGDIAEGYSVSREKKESFPLTVTSAQKNPTAFYLCASSVASGYNEQFFGPGTRLTVL.

The CDR3 nucleotides are TGTGCCAGTAGTATAATCGCAGGGGGCAGTCAGCCCCAGCATTTT. Amino acids: CASSIIAGGSQPQHF. V usage is TRBV19 and J usage is TRBJ1-5; TRBD1 aligns across 8 bases. The CDR3 has 15 residues. Germline V gives CDR1 LNHDA, CDR2 SQIVND (reference sequence). Germline trimming cut 2 bases from V and 6 bases from J; bases unmatched to any gene: 6.